The present TCR beta chain was sequenced within a study of shared clonotypes between healthy human individuals. Study-wide background: Aged 18 to 49, the donors were a couple of women and a few men. General study points: Tissues were not sampled, only blood, and their repertoires likely differ.

With regard to this clone: Its antigen is undetermined.

CDR3 length equals 16 residues. V dropped 0 bases and J dropped 2 bases, with 14 bases sitting between them. Germline values: CDR1 GTSNPN, CDR2 SVGIG (reference sequence). Clones were read by immunoSEQ multiplex PCR, and TCRdb kept only the in-frame ones, dropping some. The sample yields about 2 million clones, roughly 96% seen once. The receptor was isolated from a man aged 18 to 30 in good health. Sequenced input: naive CD4+ T cells sorted from blood. Subset indicated: CD45RA+ positively selected. V is TRBV30 and J is TRBJ2-1; weak D call: TRBD1 (6 bases). The CDR3 region has the DNA TGTGCCTGGAGTGTAGGCGCAGGGGTCACCTACAATGAGCAGTTCTTC. Amino acid sequence: CAWSVGAGVTYNEQFF.